This TCR beta chain was identified in a study of Graves' ophthalmopathy and Graves' hyperthyroidism. The wider study: No treatment had been given when peripheral blood was collected at initial diagnosis. General observations from the study: Stable hyperthyroidism and ophthalmopathy were told apart by a 13-signature model, which achieved less than 90% sensitivity and around 80% specificity. The model's ophthalmopathy progression predictions had roughly 69% sensitivity and 72.22% specificity.

Enrollment excluded any patients with other autoimmune diseases, uncontrolled infections, pregnancy or lactation. The J segment lost 3 bases and the V segment lost 5 bases, leaving 11 bases of the junction unmatched. Germline V gene lookup returns CDR1 SGHRS and CDR2 YFSETQ. This CDR3 has 15 residues. Regarding this clonotype: What it recognizes is unknown.

The sequenced template was RNA, covering the TCR beta CDR3 region. HTBI-primed RT-PCR formed the first round, and a multiplex PCR formed the second. TCRdb recomputed calls from the multiplex PCR reads with MiXCR, one row per CDR3 protein. The sample lists about 480,000 distinct CDR3 sequences, approximately 15% seen once, with roughly 10% in the top ten. The source is a woman aged 30 to 39 with Graves' ophthalmopathy. This chain joins TRBV5-1 and TRBJ2-7, with 7 bases lining up with TRBD1. Sequenced: blood. CDR3 protein: CASSSPGQSIYEQYF. The CDR3 region has the DNA TGCGCCAGCAGTTCACCGGGACAGAGTATCTACGAGCAGTACTTC.